One sample yielded the 7 T cell receptor beta chains listed below, sequenced in a study of spatial heterogeneity in lung cancer. Whole-study findings and limits: One measure, the expanded intratumoral alpha and beta TCR count, tracked tumor mutation counts.

A single record per CDR3 protein comes from TCRdb applying MiXCR to the 5' RACE reads. The sample includes 18,000 or so distinct CDR3 sequences, over 7% of them seen just once. Their antigens remain unidentified. Time point here: sample taken at primary tumor resection. The input for sequencing was lung tumor tissue, taken at surgery. These TCRs come from a female donor with early-stage non-small cell lung cancer.

This clonotype appeared many times. The chain recombines TRBV4-1 with TRBJ2-3; D perhaps matches TRBD2 (6 bases). Germline V gene data show CDR1 as MGHRA and CDR2 as YSYEKL. V lost 3 bases and J 6 bases, leaving 10 bases between the germline ends. The CDR3 length is 13 residues. The CDR3 nucleotides are TGCGCCAGCAGCCAGGGACTCCTCGATACGCAGTATTTT. Amino acids: CASSQGLLDTQYF.

By share, this clonotype ranks as medium-sized. V is TRBV28 and J is TRBJ2-1; 8 bases are shared with TRBD2. The V gene end was trimmed by 8 bases and the J gene end by 6 bases; junction bases not matched to a gene: 9. The CDR3 loop spans 14 amino acids. CDR1 and CDR2 (germline): MDHEN, SYDVKM. The DNA for the CDR3 is TGTGCCAGCCTCCCAGCGGGGGCCTTCAATGAGCAGTTCTTC. The encoded protein is CASLPAGAFNEQFF.

This sequence joins TRBV5-4 and TRBJ2-1; 9 bases are a match to TRBD1. Germline CDR1 reads SGHNT; CDR2 reads YYREEE (reference sequence). With V trimmed by 5 bases and J by 6 bases, 3 bases remained unmatched. CDR3 length equals 13 residues. The CDR3 DNA reads as TGTGCCAGCAGGGACAGGGGCTTCAATGAGCAGTTCTTC. It yields the protein CASRDRGFNEQFF.

This clonotype was recorded at least ten times. The chain links TRBV10-3 to TRBJ2-1; the match to TRBD2 covers 11 bases. The junction had 11 bases not matched to a gene; V was cut back by 6 bases and J by 4 bases. The CDR3 is 17 amino acids. Looked up from germline, CDR1 is ENHRY and CDR2 is SYGVKD. CDR3 protein: CAISGGPSGGPYNEQFF. CDR3 coding DNA: TGTGCCATCAGCGGCGGCCCTAGCGGGGGGCCTTACAATGAGCAGTTCTTC.

This clonotype was observed at least ten times. The chain uses TRBV29-1 and TRBJ2-5; D not resolved. Trimming removed 3 bases at V and 2 bases at J, with 10 bases between. CDR1 and CDR2 from the germline V gene are SQVTM and ANQGSEA. The CDR3 runs 13 residues. In nucleotides, the CDR3 is TGCAGCGTTGAGGGTATGGATCAAGAGACCCAGTACTTC. It yields the protein CSVEGMDQETQYF.

This clonotype came up many times. V and J are TRBV12-3 or TRBV12-4 and TRBJ2-6; D perhaps matches TRBD1 (6 bases). V shed 3 bases and J shed 2 bases, with 11 bases lying between them. The CDR3 loop spans 16 amino acids. The CDR3 DNA sequence: TGTGCCAGCAGTTTTCAGGGGCCAGCTGGGGCCAACGTCCTGACTTTC. Residues: CASSFQGPAGANVLTF.

Many counts were recorded for this clonotype. This sequence joins TRBV9 and TRBJ2-1; TRBD1 matches 8 bases. Looked up from germline, CDR1 is SGDLS and CDR2 is YYNGEE. The CDR3 sequence is 15 residues long. V lost 3 bases, J lost 6 bases, and 8 bases stayed unmatched. CDR3 sequence (DNA): TGTGCCAGCAGCGCGCCACGGACAGGGTCCAATGAGCAGTTCTTC. It encodes CASSAPRTGSNEQFF.